This entry features one T cell receptor (beta chain) sequence. This clone was detected a few times. It lacks a known antigen. No much larger clone is present one base from it, and per-base qualities are unavailable. The CDR3 regions of human TCRbeta chains were analyzed by immunosequencing. As for the original processing: TCRs in the repertoires were compared against a reference library of SARS-CoV-2-specific TCRs that had been generated with the MIRA antigen-specificity platform. Breadth was defined as the fraction of unique TCRs that were SARS-CoV-2-associated. Depth was defined as the fraction of total T cells that were SARS-CoV-2-associated. Using the MIRA data, every spike-specific TCR was mapped to the spike region that the TCR reacted to and assigned to either a CD4 or a CD8 class. Log10-transformed breadth and depth values were compared by one-way ANOVA with Sidak's multiple comparisons tests. TCRdb obtained this table from immuneACCESS and retained in-frame rearrangements with V and J assigned. These tables miss some clones; where compared with another copy, unresolved V genes account for less than half of the shortfall, and the remainder is unexplained. V, J and clone size are those of that table, while D and trimming were read from the DNA. A total of 120,000 to 150,000 clones appear in this sample, about 86% of them only once. The ten biggest clones cover 5% to 5.5% of the sample.

A distance of 19 bases separates the germline ends of V and J, which lose 6 bases and 6 bases respectively. As encoded in the germline V gene, CDR1 is SNHLY while CDR2 is FYNNEI. Inclusive of the bounding cysteine and phenylalanine, the CDR3 is 15 residues long. Here the CDR3 DNA is all that survives: 45 bases in frame from base 1. The data belong to a study of T cell responses to AZD1222 COVID-19 vaccine (dated by TCRdb to the early 2020s). At the level of the whole study: TCR sequencing was performed for about 240 trial participants, of whom roughly 200 were given two doses of AZD1222 and approximately 25 were given two doses of MenACWY control vaccine. Trial participants were enrolled by age into 18-55, 56-69 and 70-plus year subgroups, with about 150, 27 and 61 TCR-sequenced participants respectively. What the authors observed across the whole study: CD4 TCRs associated with the vaccine covered the entire spike protein, and the dominant responses were in regions 160-218 and 743-854. Because no day 14 peak-response samples were available, the repertoires could be characterized only after the peak T cell response. Conclusions about previously exposed vaccinees are limited, since just five to seven AZD1222 recipients were seropositive for SARS-CoV-2 at baseline. Participants were mostly white British and included more females than males, and it was suggested by the authors that clonal diversity may have been underestimated. In the small 56-69-year group, the increase in depth fell short of significance, most likely because of low power. Reportedly, almost half of the unique spike-specific TCRs recognized epitopes lying outside the regions that are mutated in the B.1.351 and B.1.1.7 variants. After two AZD1222 doses, spike-specific TCR breadth and depth were significantly higher than at day 0 and than in MenACWY recipients.

According to the study, the label for this sample's time point signals: about 28 days (+/-7) after the second vaccine dose. AZD1222 recipients whose second dose came at about 4 weeks and those whose second dose came at about 12 weeks were combined into one group, since spike-specific TCR depth and breadth did not differ between the two schedules. Vaccinee samples came from UK trials COV001 and COV002, including a single-blind randomized controlled phase 2/3 trial of AZD1222 (ChAdOx1 nCoV-19) in healthy adults. For TCRbeta chain sequencing, PBMC samples from trial participants were taken at day 0 and at day 28 after the second dose.

The sample was peripheral blood, taken 28 days after the second AZD1222 dose. This receptor was obtained from an adult who received the AZD1222 COVID-19 vaccine. The chain joins TRBV2 to TRBJ2-3; the D gene assignment is ambiguous. The sequenced DNA: TGTGCCAGCAGGAAAACCCGAGAGACTTGGGATACGCAGTATTTT. It codes for CASRKTRETWDTQYF.